This T cell receptor beta chain was obtained from a study of shared clonotypes between healthy human individuals. Broader study findings: Large sequencing depth failed to make sorted-subset sequencing complete, rarefaction showed. The generation probabilities recorded for non-shared clonotypes fell below those of clonotypes shared by all four donors.

CDR1 and CDR2 from the germline V gene are LNHDA and SQIVND (reference sequence). This CDR3 is built from 14 residues. V lost 5 bases, J lost 1 base, and 10 bases lay in between. A note on this clone: Antigen unknown.

Here immunoSEQ multiplex PCR was the method, and the copy in TCRdb shows in-frame clones only, minus some. Altogether roughly 700,000 clones are present, over 65% being singletons, with the ten largest covering 1.5% to 2%. The source is a woman in her thirties in good health. The material sequenced was memory CD4+ T cells sorted from blood. Regarding subset: CD45RA-negative fraction. The J gene is TRBJ2-3, the V gene TRBV19; tentatively, D is TRBD1 (6 bases). The CDR3, as DNA: TGTGCCAGTAGTCTGGGGGCTGGCACAGATACGCAGTATTTT. It encodes CASSLGAGTDTQYF.